The clone carrying this T cell receptor beta chain came up once. This clone may be a read error of a much larger clone one base away. These data belong to a study of T cells in Graves' hyperthyroidism and ophthalmopathy. CDR3 size: 17 residues. Germline V gene data show CDR1 as SEHNR and CDR2 as FQNEAQ (reference sequence). Amplification targeted TCR beta CDR3 regions from RNA transcripts. The HTBI primer set was used in a first-round RT-PCR of the TCR CDR3. TCRdb called the multiplex PCR reads again in MiXCR, with one record for every CDR3 protein. Of around 600,000 distinct CDR3 sequences listed, 13% to 15% are singletons.

The chain employs TRBV7-9 and TRBJ2-7, with 10 positions matching TRBD1. The J call may be wrong; the DNA end is better matched by TRBJ2-1. The source is a woman aged 18 to 35 with Graves' ophthalmopathy. The sequencing sample was made of blood. The DNA of the CDR3 is TGTGCCAGCAGCCTTATGCGACCGGGACAGGGGTCCTACGAGCAGTTCTTC. Translating gives CASSLMRPGQGSYEQFF.